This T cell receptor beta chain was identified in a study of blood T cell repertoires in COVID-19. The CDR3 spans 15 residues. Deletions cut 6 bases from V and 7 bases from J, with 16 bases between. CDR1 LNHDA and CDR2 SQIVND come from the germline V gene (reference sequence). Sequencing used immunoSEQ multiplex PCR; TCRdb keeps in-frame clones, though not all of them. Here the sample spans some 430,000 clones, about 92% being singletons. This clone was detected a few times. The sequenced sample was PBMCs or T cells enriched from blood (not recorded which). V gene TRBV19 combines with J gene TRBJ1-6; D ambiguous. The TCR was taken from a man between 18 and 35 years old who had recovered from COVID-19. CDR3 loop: CASRPGEGENSPLHF. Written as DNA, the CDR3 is TGTGCCAGTAGGCCGGGTGAGGGCGAGAATTCACCCCTCCACTTT.